A single T cell receptor (beta chain) is shown here with its context. Its antigen remains unidentified. Mismatch with germline at one junction end may stem from a read error. The cohort consisted of 600 to 700 healthy bone marrow donors. At the time of sampling, all cohort members were nominally healthy, though unrecorded immune exposures were likely present. The donor was CMV seropositive and was included in the group of approximately 300 seropositive cohort members. A peripheral blood sample was collected from each donor, and TCR beta sequencing was performed on peripheral blood mononuclear cells. Genomic DNA extraction from the blood cell samples was performed with the Qiagen DNeasy Blood Extraction Kit. Per the germline V gene, SGHVS is the CDR1 and FQNEAQ is the CDR2. The CDR3 runs 17 amino acids, cysteine and phenylalanine included. The DNA shown is the 51-base CDR3, in frame from base 1. Library preparation was by the immunoSEQ multiplex PCR assay. A mixture of 60 forward primers for TCR Vbeta segments and 13 reverse primers for TCR Jbeta segments was used in the multiplex PCR. The CDR3 region of rearranged TCR beta genes was amplified from genomic DNA by a multiplex PCR assay. Amplified TCR beta libraries were sequenced as 87-base-pair reads on the Illumina HiSeq System. As for how the authors treated the data: A later analysis counted around 72 million unique TCR beta chains across the 666 repertoires, and some 11 million of these chains were shared by at least two donors. A nearest-neighbor algorithm error-corrected the raw reads and collapsed the reads into unique sequences, merging closely related sequences to remove PCR and sequencing errors. Alignment of CDR3 sequences to IMGT reference sequences was used to assign V, D and J gene segments. For a sequence to be retained, a match of at least six nucleotides was required to both a V gene segment and a J gene segment. A rearrangement counted as productive if the CDR3 had no stop codons and remained in frame with V and J, and every other rearrangement counted as non-productive. Following IMGT convention, CDR3 was defined as the stretch from the second conserved V-encoded cysteine up to the conserved J-encoded phenylalanine. Sequences without an unambiguous match to a single V gene segment were excluded from the earlier analysis of 450 to 750 of the donors. An earlier analysis of some 500 of the donors classified V segments as functional when productive rearrangements were above 56.7% and as segregating when the standard deviation between donors was above 5%. A statistical classification framework was developed to diagnose cytomegalovirus status using the catalog of TCR beta chain sequences. A later analysis assigned V and J genes by comparing TCR nucleotide sequences with IMGT/GENE-DB human TR gene sequences. A later analysis assigned CDR3 sequences and most-parsimonious VDJ recombination scenarios with the TCRdist pipeline. In a later analysis, each TCR beta chain was defined by its CDR3 amino acid sequence together with its V-gene family, and reads without a unique V-gene family were excluded. A later analysis removed 550 to 700 highly shared, low-generation-probability nucleotide sequences to deal with suspected cross-contamination and a sequencing artifact. For each public chain, a later analysis derived a clonal expansion index from normalized ranks of inferred template counts within each repertoire. Generation probabilities in a later analysis came from a VDJ recombination model fitted to out-of-frame rearrangements, and those results were checked against IGoR. Hypergeometric tests were used in a later analysis to score TCR-TCR, TCR-HLA and TCR-CMV co-occurrence, with a repertoire-size bias correction applied to the TCR pairs. False discovery rates were estimated in a later analysis by permuting HLA or CMV assignments 20 times. A later analysis grouped co-occurring TCRs with DBSCAN, adding TCRdist sequence similarity when clustering within HLA-allele-positive subsets. For co-occurrence clustering, repertoires with fewer than 30,000 or more than 120,000 public chains were excluded, along with 4 to 6 repertoires with anomalous nucleotide sharing. This is the immuneACCESS table as TCRdb keeps it, with only in-frame sequences that have V and J called. A part of the clones is gone; compared with another copy, unresolved V genes explain less than half, and the rest is unexplained. That table furnishes V, J and clone size, whereas the DNA furnished D and trimming. This sample has 130,000 to 150,000 clones in its table, and 78% of those were observed once. Of the sample, approximately 2.9% falls within the top ten clones.

The sample originates from a study of cytomegalovirus exposure and HLA in healthy donors listed by TCRdb under 2017. A note on the overall study: According to an earlier analysis of 587 of the donors, roughly 180 million T cells yielded 120 million or so unique TCR beta sequences and 276 Gb of sequence data. Typing coverage varied by locus: roughly 629-640 donors for A, B, C, DRB1 and DQB1; approximately 500 for DQA1; approximately 570 for DPA1; roughly 450 for DPB1. In the later analysis, no new phenotypic data were used to find candidate immune exposures; instead, reliance was placed on TCR beta sequences and their occurrence across donors. Every discovery cohort repertoire had been produced on one sequencing platform. The study aimed to test whether signatures of past pathogen exposure could be identified by cataloging public T cell receptors. Several DR-DQ haplotypes were handled as single units for association and clustering, since linkage in the cohort was strong. The genetic ancestry cluster associated with self-reported Caucasian donors included around four fifths of the roughly 410 genotyped donors. A later analysis re-analyzed previously published TCR beta repertoires from roughly 630 donors and added high-resolution HLA genotyping to study TCR occurrence patterns. An early release that covered more than 550 HLA-typed donors contained approximately 300 gigabases of sequencing data and tens of millions of unique TCR sequences. The study combined high-throughput TCR immunosequencing, statistical association of individual TCRs with disease status, and machine learning to predict cytomegalovirus infection status. HLA typing covered class I and class II loci at four-digit resolution. Using immunosequencing, the study profiled T cell repertoires from 550 to 750 subjects and related those repertoires to cytomegalovirus serostatus. Along with the approximately 620-subject first cohort, a separate validation cohort of over a hundred different subjects was used. To decide whether each TCR beta V gene segment behaved as functional or pseudogenic, an earlier analysis of some 600 of the donors relied on high-throughput TCR beta sequencing. Across about 370 genotyped donors of the cohort, an average of about 200,000 unique TCR beta nucleotide sequences per donor were sequenced, and around 19% of those sequences were non-productive. Donor age, sex, ethnicity and CMV serostatus were compiled alongside the repertoire data. Genome-wide SNP genotypes for about 60% of the 666 donors were used in a later genetic analysis, which treated that subset as a discovery cohort.

The paper as a whole reports these results and caveats: Linkage disequilibrium might explain the correlated functional status among segregating V segments, but an unknown experimental factor could not be ruled out. Around 16 rarely observed V segments, including chromosome 9 orphons, were excluded from the earlier analysis of several hundred of the donors because counts were too low. The 87-base-pair reads could not distinguish some IMGT-functional V segments, including TRBV6-2 and TRBV6-3, so those segments were excluded. According to a later analysis, most CMV-associated TCR beta chains appeared to be HLA-restricted, and the HLA associations seemed to be driven largely by CMV exposure. In a later analysis, the rate of TCR association differed among HLA loci, with DRB1 alleles having the most associated TCRs and HLA-C alleles having the fewest. CMV serostatus was the only immune exposure information available for the cohort. According to the authors, the approach could potentially be generalized to other disease states and immunological phenotypes. A later analysis found that HLA-associated TCR beta chains were more clonally expanded and had lower generation probabilities than equally common non-associated chains. Strong co-occurrence of HLA alleles, especially DR and DQ, made assigning TCR associations to individual alleles difficult. Cytomegalovirus status was reported to be diagnosed by the classifier with high specificity and sensitivity in both the original and validation cohorts. Specific HLA alleles were associated with around 18,000 TCR beta sequences at a false discovery rate of 0.05 in a later analysis. In vitro tests confirmed that three of the cytomegalovirus-associated TCR beta chains recognize cytomegalovirus antigens. Most TCR sequences were observed very rarely across donors, whereas some public TCRs were present in many individuals. A later analysis reported that several top co-occurrence clusters appeared linked to parvovirus B19, influenza, CMV and Epstein-Barr virus. In this cohort, only TCR beta chains were sequenced, and detectable features were limited by the absence of alpha or paired-chain data. A group of highly shared sequence variants was considered likely to be a technical artifact of the sequencing pipeline. The study gave a list of 150 to 200 TCR beta chains associated with cytomegalovirus. Sequencing depth was assumed to be roughly uniform across donors in the presence/absence analyses, though that assumption may not hold. A further reported finding was that TCR beta sequences accurately predicted the HLA-A and HLA-B alleles for most subjects in the first cohort. A later genetic analysis reported fewer N-insertions in productive TCRs among donors in an Asian-associated ancestry cluster than the roughly 620-donor mean. In an earlier analysis of some 540 of the donors, most TCR beta V segments appeared in productive rearrangements about 87% or about 30% of the time, broadly matching IMGT annotations. Because HLA typing was missing for some donors at each locus, association tests included only the typed subset. An association between a missense DCLRE1C variant and V-gene and J-gene trimming of TCR beta chains was found in a later genetic analysis and replicated in an independent cohort.

This chain joins TRBV7-8 to TRBJ2-5; the D segment could be TRBD1, given 6 matching bases. The sequenced sample consisted of PBMCs. The sequence came from a man in his forties in good health and CMV-seropositive. The CDR3 amino acid sequence is: CAGSFRVDRTQERTQYF. In nucleotide form, the sequence is TGTGCCGGCAGCTTCAGGGTGGACAGAACCCAAGAACGGACCCAGTACTTC.